Presented here are 18 T cell receptor beta chains from one specimen sequenced in a study of Graves' ophthalmopathy and Graves' hyperthyroidism. For repertoire sequencing, the TCR beta CDR3 regions were amplified from RNA transcripts. HTBI primers primed a first-round RT-PCR, and a second-round multiplex PCR followed. TCRdb re-called the multiplex PCR reads through MiXCR, storing one row per CDR3 protein. The sample holds 200,000 to 250,000 distinct CDR3 sequences, roughly 29% seen once. The sample consisted of peripheral blood. The source of these receptors is a man aged 50 to 60 with Graves' ophthalmopathy.

This clonotype was detected ten times or more. The rearrangement joins TRBV19 to TRBJ2-5, with 10 bases identical to TRBD2. Germline V gene data show CDR1 as LNHDA and CDR2 as SQIVND (reference sequence). Trimming removed 3 bases from V and 5 bases from J; junction bases left unmatched: 6. The length of the CDR3 is 15 residues. Written as DNA, the CDR3 is TGTGCCAGTAGTATCAGCGGGAGGGCGGGTGAGACCCAGTACTTC. It codes for CASSISGRAGETQYF. Based on the CDR3 plus reference TRBV19 and TRBJ2-5, the full variable domain is DGGITQSPKYLFRKEGQNVTLSCEQNLNHDAMYWYRQDPGQGLRLIYYSQIVNDFQKGDIAEGYSVSREKKESFPLTVTSAQKNPTAFYLCASSISGRAGETQYFGPGTRLLVL.

V usage is TRBV9 and J usage is TRBJ2-7; tentatively, D is TRBD1 (5 bases). The CDR3 consists of 14 residues. Trimming removed 3 bases at V and 2 bases at J, with 12 bases between. CDR1 and CDR2 from the germline V gene are SGDLS and YYNGEE. The CDR3 sequence is CASSATVNTYEQYF. Written as DNA, the CDR3 is TGTGCCAGCAGCGCGACAGTAAACACCTACGAGCAGTACTTC.

This clonotype showed up many times. V gene TRBV7-6 combines with J gene TRBJ2-2; 8 bases agree with TRBD2. CDR1 is SGHVS and CDR2 is FNYEAQ in the germline V gene. The CDR3 is made up of 16 amino acids. J lost 2 bases, V lost 2 bases, and 4 bases had no gene match. CDR3 residues: CASSLKGTSNTGELFF. CDR3 nucleotide sequence: TGTGCCAGCAGCTTAAAGGGGACTAGTAACACCGGGGAGCTGTTTTTT.

This clonotype has at least ten counts. This chain links TRBV6-5 with TRBJ2-7; no firm D call. V gave up 6 bases and J gave up 6 bases, with 21 bases separating them. CDR1 and CDR2 from the germline V gene are MNHEY and SVGAGI. CDR3 size: 15 residues. Here the CDR3 DNA reads TGTGCCAGCAGCCGTCCGTCGGAGTTCCTTACCGAGCAGTACTTC. It specifies CASSRPSEFLTEQYF.

This clonotype was seen many times. This rearrangement joins TRBV19 to TRBJ1-5, with a possible D match to TRBD1 (5 bases). This CDR3 is 15 amino acids long. V lost 7 bases, J lost 0 bases, and 13 bases lay in between. In germline, CDR1 is LNHDA, CDR2 SQIVND (reference sequence). CDR3 region: CASIPGQYSNQPQHF. The CDR3 coding sequence is TGTGCCAGTATCCCGGGGCAGTATAGCAATCAGCCCCAGCATTTT.

This clonotype was recorded many times. The J gene is TRBJ2-7, the V gene TRBV6-2 or TRBV6-3; a weak D match, TRBD1 (7 bases). This CDR3 has 12 residues. The V end was cut by 5 bases, the J end by 6 bases, with 11 bases between. CDR1 MNHEY and CDR2 SVGEGT come from the germline V gene. The CDR3 bases are TGTGCCAGCAGTAGCCAGGGGGGCGAGCAGTACTTC. This sequence encodes CASSSQGGEQYF.

This clonotype appeared many times. The V call is TRBV14, the J call TRBJ2-7, with D tentatively TRBD2 (5 bases). V was trimmed by 5 bases and J by 2 bases, leaving 13 bases between them. Germline CDR1 reads SGHDN; CDR2 reads FVKESK. The CDR3 sequence is 14 residues long. CDR3 protein: CASSGRADPYEQYF. The CDR3 bases are TGTGCCAGCAGCGGCAGAGCGGACCCCTACGAGCAGTACTTC.

This clonotype appeared many times. This chain joins TRBV6-5 and TRBJ1-5, with D unclear. Germline values: CDR1 MNHEY, CDR2 SVGAGI. The CDR3 totals 12 residues. V dropped 8 bases and J dropped 2 bases, with 7 bases sitting between them. DNA for the CDR3: TGTGCCAGCGAGGTAGGCAATCAGCCCCAGCATTTT. This sequence encodes CASEVGNQPQHF.

This clonotype has a count of ten or more. V gene TRBV28 combines with J gene TRBJ1-1; tentatively, D is TRBD1 (5 bases). The V and J ends lost 3 bases and 0 bases respectively, with 14 bases between them. The CDR3 covers 16 residues. CDR1 and CDR2 from the germline V gene are MDHEN and SYDVKM. The chain's CDR3 is CASSFSQVFMNTEAFF. CDR3 bases: TGTGCCAGCAGTTTCTCACAGGTCTTCATGAACACTGAAGCTTTCTTT.

This clonotype has only a few counts. V is TRBV5-8 and J is TRBJ1-5; D not resolved. In germline, CDR1 is SGHTS, CDR2 YDEGEE. The CDR3 length is 15 residues. Deletions cut 0 bases from V and 9 bases from J, with 16 bases between. The CDR3 DNA is TGTGCCAGCAGCTTGGCCGGGCTAGGCGGGCGGCCCCAGCATTTT. It is translated as CASSLAGLGGRPQHF.

This clonotype was observed at least ten times. The rearrangement joins TRBV25-1 to TRBJ2-2; TRBD2 matches 14 bases. The CDR3 has 20 residues. The junction had 11 bases not matched to a gene; V was cut back by 5 bases and J by 0 bases. Germline CDR1 is MGHDK and CDR2 is SYGVNS. The DNA of the CDR3 is TGTGCCAGCAGTTCCCATTATGGACTAGCGGGAGGTTCGAACACCGGGGAGCTGTTTTTT. The encoded protein is CASSSHYGLAGGSNTGELFF.

This clonotype was detected many times. J is TRBJ2-7 and V is TRBV2; D may be TRBD1 (6 bases). Germline-derived CDR1 and CDR2 are SNHLY and FYNNEI. The CDR3 spans 14 residues. The germline V and J ends were trimmed by 7 bases and 5 bases, with 18 bases remaining between them. The CDR3 region is CASNPRGMGNEQYF. Here the CDR3 DNA reads TGTGCCAGCAACCCCAGGGGTATGGGGAACGAGCAGTACTTC.

The table lists this clonotype with many counts. This sequence joins TRBV6-1 and TRBJ2-5; 7 bases align to TRBD1. Germline V CDR1 and CDR2: MNHNS, SASEGT. The CDR3 length is 18 residues. After removal of 3 bases from V and 0 bases from J, the junction contained 13 bases not matched to a gene. The CDR3 sequence: CASSDLIQATGYQETQYF. The CDR3 DNA follows: TGTGCCAGCAGTGACTTAATACAAGCGACAGGGTACCAAGAGACCCAGTACTTC.

J is TRBJ2-5 and V is TRBV6-1; possible D gene TRBD1, 6 bases. The CDR3 spans 13 residues. Looked up from germline, CDR1 is MNHNS and CDR2 is SASEGT. V was trimmed by 2 bases and J by 5 bases, leaving 9 bases between them. The CDR3 spells CASSEWTAETQYF. CDR3 in DNA: TGTGCCAGCAGTGAATGGACAGCGGAGACCCAGTACTTC.

This clonotype was seen many times. One end of the junction varies from germline; a read error may be responsible. The chain is built from TRBV20-1 and TRBJ2-2; D is possibly TRBD1 or TRBD2 (5 bases each). Germline V gene lookup returns CDR1 DFQATT and CDR2 SNEGSKA (reference sequence). The CDR3 covers 12 residues. This chain's CDR3 is CSAGEGWGELFF. The CDR3 DNA is TGCAGTGCTGGAGAGGGGTGGGGCGAGCTGTTTTTT.

The chain has TRBV20-1 and TRBJ1-1, with D unclear. The CDR3 is 17 residues long. Trimming removed 0 bases at V and 0 bases at J, with 17 bases between. Germline V gene sequence: CDR1 DFQATT, CDR2 SNEGSKA (reference sequence). Written as DNA, the CDR3 is TGCAGTGCTAGAGATCTTAGGCAAAGAAGTATGAACACTGAAGCTTTCTTT. This codes for CSARDLRQRSMNTEAFF.

This clonotype was counted at least ten times. V and J are TRBV28 and TRBJ2-3, with 8 bases fitting TRBD1. The junction had 6 bases not matched to a gene; V was cut back by 3 bases and J by 4 bases. This CDR3 has 15 residues. CDR1 and CDR2 from the germline V gene are MDHEN and SYDVKM. Written as DNA, the CDR3 is TGTGCCAGCAGTTTGACAGGGGTTCGTTCAGATACGCAGTATTTT. Translation: CASSLTGVRSDTQYF.

This clonotype was counted at least ten times. The chain employs TRBV7-1 and TRBJ2-6, with 9 nucleotides matching TRBD1. TRBV7-1 is an ORF for which the function is uncertain. The CDR3 totals 20 residues. With V trimmed by 3 bases and J by 1 base, 13 bases remained unmatched. The CDR3, as DNA: TGTGCCAGCAGCTCGTTGAGTGGAGGACAGGGGAAATCTGGGGCCAACGTCCTGACTTTC. Translated: CASSSLSGGQGKSGANVLTF.